These 32 T cell receptor beta chains came from one sample sequenced in a study of identical twins. One entry per CDR3 protein, called by TCRdb with MiXCR from the 5' RACE reads. This repertoire shows around 570,000 distinct CDR3 sequences, more than 9% found once; its top ten account for roughly 3%. These data were likewise used in another study, on yellow fever vaccine responses in identical twins.

The sample taken for sequencing was PBMCs. Receptor source: a woman aged 18-35 years in good health.

This clonotype appeared a few times. The CDR3 protein is CASSLGEGGQYF. The CDR3, as DNA: TGCGCCAGCAGCCTCGGGGAAGGTGGGCAGTACTTC. This chain links TRBV4-3 with TRBJ2-7, with a weak D call TRBD2 (5 bases). The CDR3 loop spans 12 amino acids. The germline V gene has CDR1 LGHNA and CDR2 YSLEER. V lost 4 bases and J 9 bases, leaving 13 bases between the germline ends.

This clonotype has a count of ten or more. The chain links TRBV15 to TRBJ2-2; 9 nucleotides match TRBD1. CDR1 is LNHNV and CDR2 is YYDKDF in the germline V gene (reference sequence). V was pared by 3 bases and J by 7 bases, with 18 bases of the junction left unmatched. This CDR3 comprises 19 residues. DNA for the CDR3: TGTGCCACCAGCAGGCAACTGGGACAGGGTGTTTTTGGTGGCGGGGAGCTGTTTTTT. It codes for CATSRQLGQGVFGGGELFF.

This chain links TRBV11-2 with TRBJ1-4, with unresolved D. V gave up 10 bases and J gave up 6 bases, with 15 bases separating them. Germline CDR1 SGHAT, CDR2 FQNNGV. This CDR3 region has 13 residues. For the CDR3, the DNA is TGTGCCACCACTAGTATGGGTTATGAAAAACTGTTTTTT. Translation: CATTSMGYEKLFF.

This clonotype showed up many times. The chain links TRBV20-1 to TRBJ2-7, with 11 bases lining up with TRBD1. Trimming took 4 bases from V and 6 from J; bases not matched to a gene: 8. Germline V gives CDR1 DFQATT, CDR2 SNEGSKA (reference sequence). The CDR3 is made up of 14 amino acids. The CDR3 DNA reads TGCAGTGCTAAAACCGGGACAGGGGGGCTCGAGCAGTACTTC. Its translation: CSAKTGTGGLEQYF.

V is TRBV20-1 and J is TRBJ2-5, with a possible D match to TRBD1 (5 bases). The germline gives CDR1 DFQATT, CDR2 SNEGSKA (reference sequence). The CDR3 has 14 amino acids. V lost 5 bases to trimming and J lost 5 bases, with 18 bases between them. The CDR3 DNA is TGCAGTGCTGAACACAGGACGCCCCAGGAGACCCAGTACTTC. Translation: CSAEHRTPQETQYF.

The chain has TRBV28 and TRBJ2-7; TRBD1 agrees at 7 bases. The V gene's germline CDR1 is MDHEN and CDR2 SYDVKM. With V trimmed by 8 bases and J by 3 bases, 4 bases remained unmatched. The CDR3 is made up of 12 amino acids. The CDR3 is CASGDSRYEQYF. As DNA, the CDR3 is TGTGCCAGCGGGGACAGCCGCTACGAGCAGTACTTC.

This clonotype was counted ten times or more. The chain combines TRBV4-2 with TRBJ1-1, with 8 bases lining up with TRBD1. This CDR3 is built from 15 residues. J gave up 1 base and V 2 bases, and 3 bases lay outside the gene matches. Germline CDR1 reads LGHNA; CDR2 reads YNFKEQ. The CDR3, as DNA: TGTGCCAGCAGCCAACTTGGACAGGGGAACACTGAAGCTTTCTTT. This codes for CASSQLGQGNTEAFF.

The chain uses TRBV7-9 and TRBJ2-3; D gene unclear. Germline CDR1 and CDR2: SEHNR and FQNEAQ (reference sequence). The CDR3 is made up of 13 amino acids. V lost 5 bases and J lost 3, with 9 bases in between. CDR3 loop: CASSRAWTDTQYF. CDR3 sequence (DNA): TGTGCCAGCAGCCGCGCTTGGACAGATACGCAGTATTTT.

This chain connects TRBV27 to TRBJ2-7, with D hard to call. The CDR3 is 16 amino acids. Germline CDR1 MNHEY, CDR2 SMNVEV (reference sequence). Trimming left V 5 bases short and J 2 bases short, with 19 bases between. CDR3 loop: CASSPYIPPDPYEQYF. As DNA, the CDR3 is TGTGCCAGCAGTCCATATATCCCCCCCGATCCCTACGAGCAGTACTTC.

There are many counts of this clonotype. This rearrangement joins TRBV6-5 to TRBJ1-1; 7 bases map to TRBD1. Germline V lookup: CDR1 MNHEY, CDR2 SVGAGI. V lost 4 bases to trimming and J lost 1 base; unmatched junction nucleotides: 6. The CDR3 length is 15 residues. The CDR3 is CASSSYRGQNTEAFF. DNA of the CDR3: TGTGCCAGCAGTTCATACAGGGGACAGAACACTGAAGCTTTCTTT.

This rearrangement joins TRBV20-1 to TRBJ2-2, with TRBD2 matching 8 bases. With 2 bases clipped from V and 6 bases from J, the junction kept 5 bases outside the gene matches. CDR3 length equals 14 residues. Germline CDR1 reads DFQATT; CDR2 reads SNEGSKA (reference sequence). Here the CDR3 DNA reads TGCAGTGCTAGAAGCCGGGGGGGTTCCGGGGAGCTGTTTTTT. Protein sequence: CSARSRGGSGELFF.

This clonotype was picked up a small number of times. The chain combines TRBV28 with TRBJ1-2; D call uncertain. CDR3 size: 13 residues. Germline CDR1 MDHEN, CDR2 SYDVKM. The V end lost 2 bases, the J end lost 6 bases, and 10 bases lay between the germline ends. CDR3 sequence (DNA): TGTGCCAGCAGTTTACTCCAGAAGCATGGCTACACCTTC. This encodes CASSLLQKHGYTF.

This clonotype occurred a few times. The chain couples TRBV29-1 to TRBJ1-1; 9 nucleotides align to TRBD1. This CDR3 is 15 amino acids long. J lost 6 bases, V lost 1 base, and 9 bases had no gene match. Germline-derived CDR1 and CDR2 are SQVTM and ANQGSEA. CDR3: CSVEVRRTGVAEAFF. DNA for the CDR3: TGCAGCGTTGAAGTGAGGCGGACAGGGGTGGCTGAAGCTTTCTTT. Variable domain in full (rest from reference TRBV29-1 and TRBJ1-1): SAVISQKPSRDICQRGTSLTIQCQVDSQVTMMFWYRQQPGQSLTLIATANQGSEATYESGFVIDKFPISRPNLTFSTLTVSNMSPEDSSIYLCSVEVRRTGVAEAFFGQGTRLTVV.

Many counts were recorded for this clonotype. The chain carries TRBV6-5 and TRBJ2-2; 8 bases line up with TRBD1. CDR3 length equals 16 residues. Germline V gives CDR1 MNHEY, CDR2 SVGAGI. V was pared by 3 bases and J by 3 bases, with 6 bases of the junction left unmatched. CDR3 loop: CASSYLTGVDTGELFF. The CDR3, as DNA: TGTGCCAGCAGTTATCTGACAGGGGTAGACACCGGGGAGCTGTTTTTT.

This clonotype has ten or more counts. The chain carries TRBV6-5 and TRBJ1-3, with D perhaps matching TRBD1 (6 bases). The CDR3 contains 16 residues. Trimming stripped 0 bases from V and 11 bases from J, with 20 bases between. The germline gives CDR1 MNHEY, CDR2 SVGAGI. CDR3 in DNA: TGTGCCAGCAGTTACTCGTCCGGGGTACGAGGGGGTGCCATATATTTT. This codes for CASSYSSGVRGGAIYF.

This clonotype was counted only a few times. V is TRBV7-2 and J is TRBJ2-7; 7 bases are shared with TRBD1. This CDR3 region has 13 residues. V lost 4 bases, J lost 3 bases, and 3 bases stayed unmatched. CDR1 is SGHTA, CDR2 FQGNSA, per germline. CDR3 residues: CASSWDSYYEQYF. In nucleotides, the CDR3 is TGTGCCAGCAGCTGGGACAGTTACTACGAGCAGTACTTC.

This clonotype was observed at least ten times. At one of its ends the junction is not consistent with the germline gene, which may arise from a read error. The CDR3, as DNA: TGTGCTAGCAGCCGGGGACAGTTTTCTTCCGATACGCAGTATTTT. The encoded protein is CASSRGQFSSDTQYF. The V and J genes are TRBV7-7 and TRBJ2-3, with 7 bases identical to TRBD1. CDR1 and CDR2 (germline): SSHAT, FNYEAQ (reference sequence). The length of the CDR3 is 15 residues.

V and J are TRBV7-9 and TRBJ2-5, with a weak D call TRBD1 (6 bases). V was clipped by 2 bases and J by 2 bases, with 12 bases between them. The CDR3 is 15 amino acids. The V gene's germline CDR1 is SEHNR and CDR2 FQNEAQ (reference sequence). CDR3 region: CASSLLGDRQETQYF. As DNA, the CDR3 is TGTGCCAGCAGCTTACTTGGTGACAGGCAAGAGACCCAGTACTTC.

Here the CDR3 DNA reads TGTGCCATCAGGGGTAGCGACAATGAGCAGTTCTTC. Residues: CAIRGSDNEQFF. This chain links TRBV10-3 with TRBJ2-1; tentatively, D is TRBD2 (5 bases). Trimming shortened V by 6 bases and J by 5 bases, and 8 bases separated the two germline ends. The CDR3 sequence is 12 residues long. Germline values: CDR1 ENHRY, CDR2 SYGVKD.

This clonotype was counted only a few times. The rearrangement uses TRBV7-9 and TRBJ1-2; tentatively, D is TRBD1 (6 bases). Per the germline V gene, CDR1 is SEHNR and CDR2 is FQNEAQ (reference sequence). The CDR3 is 14 residues long. V shed 5 bases and J shed 5 bases, with 15 bases lying between them. The CDR3 nucleotides read TGTGCCAGCAGCCAAACGCTCAGGGGATATGGCTACACCTTC. Encoded protein: CASSQTLRGYGYTF.

There are a few counts of this clonotype. The rearrangement links TRBV3-1 to TRBJ2-5; 9 bases match TRBD1. The CDR3 consists of 14 residues. Losses at the gene ends were 5 bases for V and 5 bases for J; bases not matched to a gene: 6. CDR1 is LGHDT and CDR2 is YNNKEL in the germline V gene (reference sequence). The CDR3 is CASSRTGDQETQYF. CDR3 nucleotides: TGTGCCAGCAGCAGGACAGGGGATCAGGAGACCCAGTACTTC.

This clonotype was counted between two and nine times. The V and J genes are TRBV12-3 or TRBV12-4 and TRBJ1-1; 7 positions agree with TRBD1. The junction had 9 bases not matched to a gene; V was cut back by 6 bases and J by 11 bases. The CDR3 sequence is 12 residues long. This CDR3 is CASSPGQPWAFF. CDR3 in DNA: TGTGCCAGCAGCCCGGGACAGCCATGGGCTTTCTTT.

This clonotype was counted between two and nine times. This chain joins TRBV7-3 and TRBJ2-2; 8 positions match TRBD2. Trimming at V came to 4 bases and at J to 4 bases, leaving 17 bases not matched to a gene. CDR1 is SGHTA, CDR2 FQGTGA, per germline. The CDR3 is made up of 19 amino acids. Here the CDR3 reads CASSSRHLSGGLFTGELFF. The CDR3 region has the DNA TGTGCCAGCAGCTCACGACATCTAAGCGGGGGCCTTTTCACCGGGGAGCTGTTTTTT.

The genes are TRBV2 and TRBJ2-3, with 8 bases lining up with TRBD2. The CDR3 has 16 amino acids. Trimming at V came to 6 bases and at J to 2 bases, leaving 10 bases not matched to a gene. Germline V gene lookup returns CDR1 SNHLY and CDR2 FYNNEI. CDR3 bases: TGTGCCAGCAGGCGTCCCAGCGGGAGAAACACAGATACGCAGTATTTT. It translates to CASRRPSGRNTDTQYF.

This clonotype was seen repeatedly, ten times or more. The rearrangement uses TRBV15 and TRBJ2-5, with no clear D. Germline CDR1 and CDR2: LNHNV and YYDKDF (reference sequence). V was clipped by 0 bases and J by 5 bases, with 16 bases between them. The CDR3 totals 16 residues. CDR3 sequence reads: CATSRDPRLAVETQYF. Written as DNA, the CDR3 is TGTGCCACCAGCAGAGATCCCAGACTCGCCGTTGAGACCCAGTACTTC. Together with reference TRBV15 and TRBJ2-5, the CDR3 gives the full variable domain: DAMVIQNPRYQVTQFGKPVTLSCSQTLNHNVMYWYQQKSSQAPKLLFHYYDKDFNNEADTPDNFQSRRPNTSFCFLDIRSPGLGDTAMYLCATSRDPRLAVETQYFGPGTRLLVL.

The V gene is TRBV6-2 or TRBV6-3, the J gene TRBJ2-7, with 16 bases aligning to TRBD2. J was trimmed by 2 bases and V by 8 bases; bases with no gene match: 18. There are 20 residues in the CDR3. Germline V lookup: CDR1 MNHEY, CDR2 SVGEGT. The CDR3 spells CASLTLAGTSGRANPYEQYF. Written as DNA, the CDR3 is TGTGCCAGCCTTACTCTCGCTGGGACTAGCGGGAGGGCCAACCCCTACGAGCAGTACTTC.

The genes are TRBV27 and TRBJ2-7; D not certain. Trimming removed 4 bases from V and 13 bases from J, with 14 bases in between. The CDR3 covers 11 residues. CDR1 and CDR2 (germline): MNHEY, SMNVEV (reference sequence). This CDR3 is CASSSHSSLYF. The CDR3 DNA reads as TGTGCCAGCAGTTCTCACTCGTCACTATACTTC.

This clonotype was detected only a few times. The gene calls are TRBV27 and TRBJ2-1, with D possibly called TRBD1 or TRBD2 (5 bases each). This CDR3 region has 16 residues. V was shortened by 6 bases and J by 5 bases, with 20 bases between the two germline ends. Germline V CDR1 and CDR2: MNHEY, SMNVEV (reference sequence). The CDR3 loop is CASSPLGVGLDNEQFF. DNA of the CDR3: TGTGCCAGCAGCCCTTTGGGGGTTGGGCTCGACAATGAGCAGTTCTTC.

The rearrangement joins TRBV7-3 to TRBJ2-7, with 10 bases that match TRBD2. CDR1 is SGHTA, CDR2 FQGTGA, per germline. CDR3 length: 18 amino acids. J was trimmed by 3 bases and V by 5 bases; bases with no gene match: 16. CDR3 sequence (DNA): TGTGCCAGCAGCCCGCAGACCCCGGCTAGCGGGGGCCTCTACGAGCAGTACTTC. This codes for CASSPQTPASGGLYEQYF.

The table lists this clonotype with many counts. V and J are TRBV12-3 or TRBV12-4 and TRBJ2-7; TRBD2 agrees at 12 bases. The CDR3 loop spans 14 amino acids. V shed 9 bases, J shed 2 bases, and the junction held 5 bases outside the gene matches. CDR3 loop: CASQSSGGAYEQYF. Written as DNA, the CDR3 is TGTGCCAGTCAATCTAGCGGGGGGGCCTACGAGCAGTACTTC.

In regard to this clonotype: Possible read error: a much larger clone is one base away. The V call is TRBV27, the J call TRBJ2-1, with 8 positions matching TRBD2. V dropped 8 bases and J dropped 6; count of bases not matched to a gene: 12. Looked up from germline, CDR1 is MNHEY and CDR2 is SMNVEV (reference sequence). CDR3 length: 15 residues. The CDR3 here is CASALSGMVGNEQFF. CDR3 DNA sequence: TGTGCCAGCGCGCTTAGCGGGATGGTAGGCAATGAGCAGTTCTTC.

This clonotype was observed many times. The CDR3 loop is CSASSPGQGNQPQHF. CDR3 coding DNA: TGCAGTGCTAGTTCCCCCGGACAGGGTAACCAGCCCCAGCATTTT. The chain uses TRBV20-1 and TRBJ1-5, with TRBD1 identical over 8 bases. Germline-derived CDR1 and CDR2 are DFQATT and SNEGSKA (reference sequence). Trimming took 3 bases from V and 7 from J; bases not matched to a gene: 11. This CDR3 is 15 amino acids long.